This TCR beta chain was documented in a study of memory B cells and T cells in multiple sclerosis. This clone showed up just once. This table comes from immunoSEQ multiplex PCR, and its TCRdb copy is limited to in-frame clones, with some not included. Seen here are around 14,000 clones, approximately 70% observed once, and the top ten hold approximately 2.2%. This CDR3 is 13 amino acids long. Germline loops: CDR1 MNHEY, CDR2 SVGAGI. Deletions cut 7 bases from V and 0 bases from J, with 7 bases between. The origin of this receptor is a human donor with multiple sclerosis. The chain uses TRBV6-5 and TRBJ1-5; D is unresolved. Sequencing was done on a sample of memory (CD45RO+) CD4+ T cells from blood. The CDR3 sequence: CASNTDSNQPQHF. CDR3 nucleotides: TGTGCCAGCAACACAGATAGCAATCAGCCCCAGCATTTT.